This T cell receptor beta chain originates from a study of blood T cell repertoires in COVID-19. The data were produced by immunoSEQ multiplex PCR, yet TCRdb's version contains in-frame clones alone and is incomplete. The sample consists of about 140,000 clones, approximately 91% of them appearing once. The sequenced material came from peripheral blood. This TCR was sampled from a man in his 70s with acute or convalescent COVID-19.

The CDR3 coding sequence is TGTGCCAGCTTCGAGCGGGGGGAACAAGAGACCCAGTACTTC. Protein: CASFERGEQETQYF. The V gene is TRBV28, the J gene TRBJ2-5; 9 positions agree with TRBD2. The trim removed 8 bases at V and 2 bases at J, leaving 6 bases unmatched. The CDR3 runs to 14 residues. The germline CDR1 and CDR2 sequences are MDHEN and SYDVKM.